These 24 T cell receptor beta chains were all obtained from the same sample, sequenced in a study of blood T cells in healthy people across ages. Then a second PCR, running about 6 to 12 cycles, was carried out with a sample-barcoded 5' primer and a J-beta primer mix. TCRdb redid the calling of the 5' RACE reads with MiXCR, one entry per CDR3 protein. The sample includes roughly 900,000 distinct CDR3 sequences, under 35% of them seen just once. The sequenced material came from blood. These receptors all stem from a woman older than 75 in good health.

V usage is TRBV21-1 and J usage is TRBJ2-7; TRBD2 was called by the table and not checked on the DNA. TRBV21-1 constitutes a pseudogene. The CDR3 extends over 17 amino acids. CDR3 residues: CASSLPAWTDPPREQYF. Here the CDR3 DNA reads TGTGCCAGCAGCCTCCCCGCTTGGACGGATCCTCCGCGTGAGCAGTACTTC.

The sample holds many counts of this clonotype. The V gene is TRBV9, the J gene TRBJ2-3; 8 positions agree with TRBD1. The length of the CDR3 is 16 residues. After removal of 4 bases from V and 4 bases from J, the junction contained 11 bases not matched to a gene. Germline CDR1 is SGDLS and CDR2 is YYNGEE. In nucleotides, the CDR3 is TGTGCCAGCAGCCCCCGACAGGGGCGTACTTCAGATACGCAGTATTTT. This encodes CASSPRQGRTSDTQYF.

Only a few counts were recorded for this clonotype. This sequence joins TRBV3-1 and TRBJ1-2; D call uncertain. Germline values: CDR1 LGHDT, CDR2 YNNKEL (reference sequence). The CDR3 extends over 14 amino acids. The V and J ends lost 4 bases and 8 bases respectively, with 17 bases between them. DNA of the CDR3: TGTGCCAGCAGCCCGAGAGCAACCTCCAAGGGCTACACCTTC. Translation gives CASSPRATSKGYTF.

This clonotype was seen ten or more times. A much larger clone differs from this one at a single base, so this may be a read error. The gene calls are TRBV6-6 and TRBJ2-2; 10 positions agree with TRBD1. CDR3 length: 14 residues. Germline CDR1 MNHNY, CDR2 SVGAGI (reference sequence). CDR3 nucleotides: TGTGCCAGCACCCCGACAGGGGGCACCGGGGAGCGGTTTTTT. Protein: CASTPTGGTGERFF.

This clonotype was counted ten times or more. The CDR3 DNA is TGCAGTGCTACCCCTCCTCAGGAGCGGGGGGGCCTTGGGACCCAGTACTTC. Translated: CSATPPQERGGLGTQYF. The chain is built from TRBV20-1 and TRBJ2-5; 10 bases agree with TRBD2. CDR1 and CDR2 (germline): DFQATT, SNEGSKA (reference sequence). The CDR3 is 17 amino acids. V lost 4 bases to trimming and J lost 7 bases; unmatched junction nucleotides: 18.

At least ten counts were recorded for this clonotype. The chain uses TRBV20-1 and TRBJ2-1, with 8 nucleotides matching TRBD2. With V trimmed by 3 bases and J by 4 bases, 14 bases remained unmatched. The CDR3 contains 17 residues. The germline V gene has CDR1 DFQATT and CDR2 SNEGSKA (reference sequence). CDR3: CSASGVSGGSGYNEQFF. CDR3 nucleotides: TGCAGTGCTAGTGGTGTCAGCGGGGGATCGGGTTACAATGAGCAGTTCTTC.

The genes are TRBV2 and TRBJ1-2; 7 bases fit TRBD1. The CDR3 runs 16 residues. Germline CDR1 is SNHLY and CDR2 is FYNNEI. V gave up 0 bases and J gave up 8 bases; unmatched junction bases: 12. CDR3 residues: CASSEATGAPFGGYTF. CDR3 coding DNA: TGTGCCAGCAGTGAAGCTACAGGGGCGCCCTTCGGGGGCTACACCTTC.

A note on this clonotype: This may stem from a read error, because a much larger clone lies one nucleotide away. CDR3 sequence: CASSQESSGGSDTQYF. The DNA of the CDR3 is TGCGCCAGCAGCCAAGAAAGCTCCGGGGGTTCAGATACGCAGTATTTT. V and J are TRBV4-3 and TRBJ2-3; a possible D gene is TRBD2 (6 bases). Germline CDR1 is LGHNA and CDR2 is YSLEER. This CDR3 comprises 16 residues. V lost 0 bases, J lost 4 bases, and 14 bases lay in between.

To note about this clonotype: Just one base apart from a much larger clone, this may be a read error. The DNA of the CDR3 is TGCAGCGTCGGACAGGGGGAGGACGAGCAGTACTTC. Protein: CSVGQGEDEQYF. This chain joins TRBV29-1 and TRBJ2-7; 10 bases align to TRBD1. Germline CDR1 SQVTM, CDR2 ANQGSEA. The CDR3 is 12 residues long. The V segment lost 6 bases and the J segment 5 bases; nucleotides outside the gene matches: 4.

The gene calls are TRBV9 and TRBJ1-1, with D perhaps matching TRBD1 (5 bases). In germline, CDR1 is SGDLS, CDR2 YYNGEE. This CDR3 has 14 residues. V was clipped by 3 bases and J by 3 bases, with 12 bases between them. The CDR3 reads CASSGTRQHTEAFF. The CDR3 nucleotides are TGTGCCAGCAGCGGAACTCGACAGCACACTGAAGCTTTCTTT.

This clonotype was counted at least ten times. As DNA, the CDR3 is TGTGCCAGCAGCTCCCAAGGACAGGTGCGGGAGACCCAGTACTTC. It is translated as CASSSQGQVRETQYF. The chain is built from TRBV7-9 and TRBJ2-5; 7 bases line up with TRBD1. The germline V gene encodes CDR1 SEHNR and CDR2 FQNEAQ (reference sequence). This CDR3 is built from 15 residues. J was trimmed by 5 bases and V by 4 bases; bases with no gene match: 10.

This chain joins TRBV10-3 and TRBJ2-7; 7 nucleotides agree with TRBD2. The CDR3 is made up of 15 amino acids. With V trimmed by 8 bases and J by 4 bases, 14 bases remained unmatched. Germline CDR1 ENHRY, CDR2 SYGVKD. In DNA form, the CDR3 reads TGTGCCATCTCCGAAAGGGAGGGACCCTCATACGAGCAGTACTTC. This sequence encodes CAISEREGPSYEQYF.

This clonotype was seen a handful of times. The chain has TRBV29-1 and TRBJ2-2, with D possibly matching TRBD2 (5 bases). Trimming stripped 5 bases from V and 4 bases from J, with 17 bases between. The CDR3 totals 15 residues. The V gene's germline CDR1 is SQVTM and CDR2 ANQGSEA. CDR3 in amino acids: CSVLGSQGGTGELFF. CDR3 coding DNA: TGCAGCGTTTTAGGATCCCAAGGAGGCACCGGGGAGCTGTTTTTT.

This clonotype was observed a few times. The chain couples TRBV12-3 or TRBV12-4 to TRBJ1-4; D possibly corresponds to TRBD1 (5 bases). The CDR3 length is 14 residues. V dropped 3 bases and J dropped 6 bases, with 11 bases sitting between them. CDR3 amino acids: CASSFVGVDEKLFF. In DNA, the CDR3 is TGTGCCAGCAGTTTCGTAGGGGTCGATGAAAAACTGTTTTTT.

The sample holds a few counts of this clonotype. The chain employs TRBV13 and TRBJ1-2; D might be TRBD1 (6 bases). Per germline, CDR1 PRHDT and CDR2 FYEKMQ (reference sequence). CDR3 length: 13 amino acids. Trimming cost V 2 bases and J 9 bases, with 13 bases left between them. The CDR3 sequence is CASSLKTGGRYTF. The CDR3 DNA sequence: TGTGCCAGCAGCTTAAAGACAGGAGGCCGCTACACCTTC.

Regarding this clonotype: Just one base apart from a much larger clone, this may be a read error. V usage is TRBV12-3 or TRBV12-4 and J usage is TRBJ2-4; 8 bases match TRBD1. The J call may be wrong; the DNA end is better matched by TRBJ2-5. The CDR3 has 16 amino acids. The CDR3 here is CASSRVDRVSAETQYF. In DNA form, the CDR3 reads TGTGCCAGCAGTAGGGTGGACAGGGTGTCGGCAGAGACCCAGTACTTC.

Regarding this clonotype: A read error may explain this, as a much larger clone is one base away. The CDR3 spells CASSLNGDRQPQHF. The DNA for the CDR3 is TGTGCCAGCAGCTTAAACGGGGACCGTCAGCCCCAGCATTTT. The chain is built from TRBV7-2 and TRBJ1-5; tentatively, D is TRBD1 (5 bases). The CDR3 is made up of 14 amino acids. V was shortened by 2 bases and J by 6 bases, with 11 bases between the two germline ends. Germline CDR1 reads SGHTA; CDR2 reads FQGNSA.

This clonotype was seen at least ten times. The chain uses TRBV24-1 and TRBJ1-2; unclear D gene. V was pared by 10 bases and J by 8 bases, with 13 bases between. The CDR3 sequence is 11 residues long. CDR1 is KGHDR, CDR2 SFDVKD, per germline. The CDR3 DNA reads TGTGCCACATCAGGAGCGGGCGGCTACACCTTC. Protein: CATSGAGGYTF.

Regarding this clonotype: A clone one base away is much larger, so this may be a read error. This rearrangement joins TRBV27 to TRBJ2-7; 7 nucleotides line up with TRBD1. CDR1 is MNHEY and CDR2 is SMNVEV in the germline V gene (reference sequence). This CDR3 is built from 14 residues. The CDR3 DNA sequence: TGTACCAGCAGACCCAGACAGGGCCCCTACGAGCAGTACTTC. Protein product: CTSRPRQGPYEQYF.

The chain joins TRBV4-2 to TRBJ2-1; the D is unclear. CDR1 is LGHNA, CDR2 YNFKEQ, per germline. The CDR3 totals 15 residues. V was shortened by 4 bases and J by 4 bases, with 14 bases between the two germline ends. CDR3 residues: CASSPTLLLYNEQFF. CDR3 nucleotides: TGTGCCAGCAGCCCTACTCTCCTCCTTTACAATGAGCAGTTCTTC.

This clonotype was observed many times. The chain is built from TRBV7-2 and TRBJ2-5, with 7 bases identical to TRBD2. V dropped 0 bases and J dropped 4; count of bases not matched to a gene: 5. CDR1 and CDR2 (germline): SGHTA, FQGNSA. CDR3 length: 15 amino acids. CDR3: CASSLASGVGETQYF. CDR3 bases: TGTGCCAGCAGCTTAGCGAGCGGGGTAGGAGAGACCCAGTACTTC.

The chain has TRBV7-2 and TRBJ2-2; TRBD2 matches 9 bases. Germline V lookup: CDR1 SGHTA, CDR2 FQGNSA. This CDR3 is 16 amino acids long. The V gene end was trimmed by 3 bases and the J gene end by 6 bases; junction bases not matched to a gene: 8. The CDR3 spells CASSLRRGGGPGELFF. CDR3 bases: TGTGCCAGCAGCTTGCGGCGGGGGGGCGGCCCCGGGGAGCTGTTTTTT. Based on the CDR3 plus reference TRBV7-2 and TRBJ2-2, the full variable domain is GAGVSQSPSNKVTEKGKDVELRCDPISGHTALYWYRQSLGQGLEFLIYFQGNSAPDKSGLPSDRFSAERTGGSVSTLTIQRTQQEDSAVYLCASSLRRGGGPGELFFGEGSRLTVL.

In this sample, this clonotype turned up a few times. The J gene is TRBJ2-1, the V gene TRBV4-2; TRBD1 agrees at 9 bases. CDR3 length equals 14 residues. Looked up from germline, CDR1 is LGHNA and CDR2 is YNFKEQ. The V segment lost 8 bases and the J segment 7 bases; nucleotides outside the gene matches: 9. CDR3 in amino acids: CASCLQGAGNEQFF. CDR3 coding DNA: TGTGCCAGCTGCCTACAGGGGGCTGGGAATGAGCAGTTCTTC.

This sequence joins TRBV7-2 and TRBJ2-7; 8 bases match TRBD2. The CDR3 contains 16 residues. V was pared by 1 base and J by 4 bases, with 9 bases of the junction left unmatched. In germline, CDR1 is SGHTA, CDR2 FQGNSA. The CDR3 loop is CASSLVGGGGLYEQYF. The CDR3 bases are TGTGCCAGCAGCTTAGTGGGCGGCGGGGGGCTGTACGAGCAGTACTTC.